These 6 T cell receptor beta chains originate from one sample sequenced in a study of T-cell memory formation after mild COVID-19. Via MiXCR, TCRdb re-called the 5' RACE reads, giving one row per CDR3 protein. The data contain about 360,000 distinct CDR3 sequences, about an eighth of them seen just once; the ten biggest clones take up around 21%. The specimen sequenced was PBMCs or a T cell subset sorted from them (not recorded which). These receptors all come from a man between 18 and 35 years old who had mild COVID-19 (a few samples of this study predate the infection). Cell type and time point are not known.

The chain is built from TRBV5-1 and TRBJ2-2; TRBD2 matches at 7 bases. The germline gives CDR1 SGHRS, CDR2 YFSETQ. V was clipped by 0 bases and J by 5 bases; unmatched bases: 7. CDR3 size: 16 residues. CDR3 loop: CASSLEAGRRTGELFF. The CDR3 nucleotides read TGCGCCAGCAGCTTGGAAGCGGGGCGCCGAACCGGGGAGCTGTTTTTT. The full variable domain, rest sourced from reference TRBV5-1 and TRBJ2-2, is KAGVTQTPRYLIKTRGQQVTLSCSPISGHRSVSWYQQTPGQGLQFLFEYFSETQRNKGNFPGRFSGRQFSNSRSEMNVSTLELGDSALYLCASSLEAGRRTGELFFGEGSRLTVL.

V is TRBV4-1 and J is TRBJ2-3; 9 bases are shared with TRBD2. The CDR3 is made up of 15 amino acids. Looked up from germline, CDR1 is MGHRA and CDR2 is YSYEKL. Trimming at V came to 5 bases and at J to 2 bases, leaving 5 bases not matched to a gene. The CDR3 DNA sequence: TGCGCCAGCAGCAAAAGCGGGGGGTACACAGATACGCAGTATTTT. It codes for CASSKSGGYTDTQYF.

The genes are TRBV29-1 and TRBJ1-4; D call uncertain. Trimming left V 0 bases short and J 8 bases short, with 13 bases between. The CDR3 is 14 residues long. The germline V gene has CDR1 SQVTM and CDR2 ANQGSEA. The DNA for the CDR3 is TGCAGCGTTGAAGACCCACACCGGAGAGAAAAACTGTTTTTT. It codes for CSVEDPHRREKLFF.

The V and J genes are TRBV12-3 or TRBV12-4 and TRBJ2-2; TRBD1 might be the D (6 bases). The CDR3 is 14 residues long. The germline V and J ends were trimmed by 4 bases and 3 bases, with 9 bases remaining between them. CDR3 in DNA: TGTGCCAGCAGTTCACAGGGATACACCGGGGAGCTGTTTTTT. Its protein product is CASSSQGYTGELFF.

The rearrangement uses TRBV5-1 and TRBJ2-5; possible D gene TRBD2, 6 bases. This CDR3 region has 15 residues. V lost 0 bases and J 5 bases, leaving 14 bases between the germline ends. Per the germline V gene, CDR1 is SGHRS and CDR2 is YFSETQ. The CDR3 spells CASSLEPGVRETQYF. Here the CDR3 DNA reads TGCGCCAGCAGCTTGGAACCGGGGGTGAGGGAGACCCAGTACTTC.

The rearrangement uses TRBV4-1 and TRBJ1-1, with 8 bases identical to TRBD1. With 4 bases clipped from V and 4 bases from J, the junction kept 8 bases outside the gene matches. CDR1 MGHRA and CDR2 YSYEKL come from the germline V gene. The CDR3 spans 15 residues. For the CDR3, the DNA is TGCGCCAGCAGCCCCCTAGGACAGGGTGGCACTGAAGCTTTCTTT. It is translated as CASSPLGQGGTEAFF.